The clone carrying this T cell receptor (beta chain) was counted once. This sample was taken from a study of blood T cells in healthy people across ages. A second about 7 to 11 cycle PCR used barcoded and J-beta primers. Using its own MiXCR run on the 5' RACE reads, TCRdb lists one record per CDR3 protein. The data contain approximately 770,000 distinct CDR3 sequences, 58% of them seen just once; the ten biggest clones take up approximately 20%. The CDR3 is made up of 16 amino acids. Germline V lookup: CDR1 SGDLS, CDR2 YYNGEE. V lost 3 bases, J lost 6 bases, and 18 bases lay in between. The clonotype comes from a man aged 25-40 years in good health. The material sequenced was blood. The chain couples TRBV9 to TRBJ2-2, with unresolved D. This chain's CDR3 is CASSGAGTSRAGELFF. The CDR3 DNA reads TGTGCCAGCAGCGGGGCAGGAACCTCCCGCGCCGGGGAGCTGTTTTTT.